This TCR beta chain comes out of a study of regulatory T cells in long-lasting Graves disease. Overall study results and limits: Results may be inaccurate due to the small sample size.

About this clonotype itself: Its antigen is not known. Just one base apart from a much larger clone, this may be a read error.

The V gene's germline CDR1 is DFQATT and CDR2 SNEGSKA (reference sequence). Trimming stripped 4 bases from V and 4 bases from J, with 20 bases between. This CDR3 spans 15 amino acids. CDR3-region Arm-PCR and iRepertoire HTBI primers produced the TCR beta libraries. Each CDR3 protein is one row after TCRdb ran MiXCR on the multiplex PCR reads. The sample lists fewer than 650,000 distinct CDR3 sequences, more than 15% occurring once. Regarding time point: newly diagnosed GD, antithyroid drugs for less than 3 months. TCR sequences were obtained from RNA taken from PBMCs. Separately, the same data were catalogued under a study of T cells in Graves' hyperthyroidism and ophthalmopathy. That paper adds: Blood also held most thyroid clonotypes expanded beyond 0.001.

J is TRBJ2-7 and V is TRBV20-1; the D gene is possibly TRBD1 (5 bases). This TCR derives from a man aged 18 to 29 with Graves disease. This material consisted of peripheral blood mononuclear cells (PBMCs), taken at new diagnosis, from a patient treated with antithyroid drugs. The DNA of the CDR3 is TGCAGTGCTAAAGATGTAGGGGATGGTGGATACGAGCAGTACTTC. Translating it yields CSAKDVGDGGYEQYF.